The 29 T cell receptor beta chains below were found in one sample sequenced in a study of human T cells and chemical hapten exposure. TCRdb reprocessed the RACE reads via MiXCR and lists one record per CDR3 protein. The table lists some 90,000 distinct CDR3 sequences, roughly an eighth of them singletons. Stated time point: patch test 2, 6 weeks after DPC sensitization. As for treatment: therapeutic diphenylcyclopropenone sensitization with weekly scalp DPC. Source: whole blood, taken in connection with sensitization to the hapten diphenylcyclopropenone (DPC). These receptors came from a woman between 40 and 55 years old with alopecia areata. Some clones in this sample may be carry-over from other donors' samples.

For this clonotype: A much larger clone differs from this one at a single base, so this may be a read error. Because the CDR3 is missing its conserved closing phenylalanine or tryptophan, this is likely a read error. V usage is TRBV18 and J usage is TRBJ1-2; D unresolved. The CDR3 sequence is 16 residues long. Germline assignment: CDR1 KGHSH and CDR2 LQKENI. With 5 bases removed from V and 4 bases from J, the gap between germline ends came to 20 bases. The CDR3 protein is CASSTKKTLFGYGYTI. The CDR3 region has the DNA TGTGCCAGCTCAACAAAAAAGACCCTCTTTGGCTATGGCTACACCATC.

This clonotype was counted at least ten times. The chain joins TRBV14 to TRBJ1-1; D gene ambiguous. Trimming stripped 6 bases from V and 0 bases from J, with 8 bases between. The CDR3 has 13 amino acids. The germline CDR1 and CDR2 sequences are SGHDN and FVKESK. CDR3 protein: CASSRALNTEAFF. As DNA, the CDR3 is TGTGCCAGCAGTAGGGCACTGAACACTGAAGCTTTCTTT. The whole variable domain, filled in from reference TRBV14 and TRBJ1-1, reads EAGVTQFPSHSVIEKGQTVTLRCDPISGHDNLYWYRRVMGKEIKFLLHFVKESKQDESGMPNNRFLAERTGGTYSTLKVQPAELEDSGVYFCASSRALNTEAFFGQGTRLTVV.

This clonotype has more than one count but fewer than ten. This rearrangement joins TRBV7-2 to TRBJ2-1; D might be TRBD2 (6 bases). Deletions cut 5 bases from V and 6 bases from J, with 11 bases between. The germline V gene has CDR1 SGHTA and CDR2 FQGNSA. This CDR3 is 13 amino acids long. CDR3 coding DNA: TGTGCCAGCAGCGCAGTCGGGGGCAATGAGCAGTTCTTC. Translating gives CASSAVGGNEQFF.

This clonotype occurred many times. V and J are TRBV4-2 and TRBJ2-3; possibly TRBD1 for D (5 bases). Per germline, CDR1 LGHNA and CDR2 YNFKEQ. The V end was cut by 1 base, the J end by 0 bases, with 11 bases between. The CDR3 contains 16 residues. The CDR3: CASSQARGQSTDTQYF. In DNA form, the CDR3 reads TGTGCCAGCAGCCAAGCTAGAGGACAAAGCACAGATACGCAGTATTTT.

This clonotype was observed at least ten times. V gene TRBV20-1 combines with J gene TRBJ2-5; D may be TRBD2 (6 bases). Germline assignment: CDR1 DFQATT and CDR2 SNEGSKA (reference sequence). This CDR3 has 13 residues. Trimming shortened V by 5 bases and J by 6 bases, and 16 bases separated the two germline ends. The DNA for the CDR3 is TGCAGTGCTTCCGAACTAGCTCCGAAGACCCAGTACTTC. Encoded protein: CSASELAPKTQYF.

This sequence joins TRBV7-8 and TRBJ2-7; 11 bases agree with TRBD2. The CDR3 has 16 residues. Germline values: CDR1 SGHVS, CDR2 FQNEAQ. V lost 5 bases, J lost 2 bases, and 8 bases stayed unmatched. The CDR3, as DNA: TGTGCCAGCAGCCACTCCACTAGCGGGGGTCCCTACGAGCAGTACTTC. Translation gives CASSHSTSGGPYEQYF.

J is TRBJ2-1 and V is TRBV9; D not certain. V dropped 0 bases and J dropped 7 bases, with 20 bases sitting between them. The CDR3 has 17 residues. Germline V gene lookup returns CDR1 SGDLS and CDR2 YYNGEE. The CDR3 DNA follows: TGTGCCAGCAGCGTAGCTTATGGCCTGAGCCTACCTAATGAGCAGTTCTTC. It specifies CASSVAYGLSLPNEQFF.

The chain carries TRBV7-2 and TRBJ2-3; a weak D match, TRBD1 (5 bases). The CDR3 loop spans 16 amino acids. V gave up 6 bases and J gave up 0 bases, with 16 bases separating them. From germline, CDR1 is SGHTA and CDR2 FQGNSA. The CDR3 region has the DNA TGTGCCAGCAGTCTAGACAGATCAACTAGCACAGATACGCAGTATTTT. As protein: CASSLDRSTSTDTQYF.

This clonotype was observed a few times. The chain is built from TRBV7-9 and TRBJ1-3; TRBD1 agrees at 9 bases. Trimming took 5 bases from V and 4 from J; bases not matched to a gene: 6. The germline V gene has CDR1 SEHNR and CDR2 FQNEAQ (reference sequence). The CDR3 spans 15 residues. CDR3 nucleotide sequence: TGTGCCAGCAGCCCCCTAGGGACAGGGGGAAACACCATATATTTT. Protein: CASSPLGTGGNTIYF.

This clonotype was counted many times. The CDR3 protein is CASSAIGLEQYF. The CDR3 region has the DNA TGTGCCAGCAGTGCCATCGGACTCGAGCAGTACTTC. The V call is TRBV6-1, the J call TRBJ2-7, with D tentatively TRBD2 (5 bases). The germline V gene encodes CDR1 MNHNS and CDR2 SASEGT. This CDR3 is built from 12 residues. The V and J ends lost 4 bases and 6 bases respectively, with 10 bases between them.

The table lists this clonotype with a few counts. The gene calls are TRBV28 and TRBJ2-3; possible D gene TRBD2, 6 bases. This CDR3 spans 20 amino acids. Trimming pared 8 bases from V and 1 base from J, leaving 31 bases between. CDR1 is MDHEN, CDR2 SYDVKM, per germline. The CDR3 nucleotides read TGTGCCAGCCTAAAATCCCCCGGGACTCCACCGAAGGAGGGCACAGATACGCAGTATTTT. Residues: CASLKSPGTPPKEGTDTQYF.

This clonotype was detected many times. The chain joins TRBV12-5 to TRBJ1-2; no firm D call. V lost 4 bases, J lost 4 bases, and 10 bases lay in between. CDR1 is LGHNT, CDR2 FRNRAP, per germline. There are 13 residues in the CDR3. Written as DNA, the CDR3 is TGTGCTAGTGGTTCCGGACCGCTCTATGGCTACACCTTC. Translation gives CASGSGPLYGYTF.

In this sample, this clonotype turned up many times. The gene calls are TRBV7-8 and TRBJ1-4, with 10 bases identical to TRBD1. Germline values: CDR1 SGHVS, CDR2 FQNEAQ. J was trimmed by 6 bases and V by 5 bases; bases with no gene match: 15. The CDR3 loop spans 18 amino acids. The CDR3 DNA follows: TGTGCCAGCAGCCGACGGGACAGGGGAGGAGTAGAGGATGAAAAACTGTTTTTT. This gives the protein CASSRRDRGGVEDEKLFF.

This clonotype appeared many times. V is TRBV11-2 and J is TRBJ2-7, with D perhaps TRBD1 (6 bases). Looked up from germline, CDR1 is SGHAT and CDR2 is FQNNGV. Trimming took off 1 base at V and 5 bases at J, with 15 bases between the two ends. CDR3 length: 15 residues. Here the CDR3 DNA reads TGTGCCAGCAGCTTAGTTCAGGGGATTTCCCACGAGCAGTACTTC. It translates to CASSLVQGISHEQYF.

This clonotype has only a few counts. The gene calls are TRBV28 and TRBJ2-7; TRBD2 is a possible D gene (5 bases). Per germline, CDR1 MDHEN and CDR2 SYDVKM. Trimming pared 3 bases from V and 7 bases from J, leaving 7 bases between. There are 11 residues in the CDR3. The CDR3 loop reads CASSFGMEQYF. DNA for the CDR3: TGTGCCAGCAGTTTCGGGATGGAGCAGTACTTC.

As concerns this clonotype: This sequence may be a read error, since a much larger clone differs from it by one base. J is TRBJ1-6 and V is TRBV18; D unresolved. The CDR3 is made up of 16 amino acids. CDR1 is KGHSH and CDR2 is LQKENI in the germline V gene. Trimming took off 3 bases at V and 8 bases at J, with 17 bases between the two ends. The CDR3 here is CASSPVSGMYDSPLHF. As DNA, the CDR3 is TGTGCCAGCTCACCCGTCTCGGGGATGTATGATTCACCCCTCCACTTT.

This clonotype has more than one count but fewer than ten. The chain links TRBV14 to TRBJ2-1; 9 bases map to TRBD2. Germline V gene data show CDR1 as SGHDN and CDR2 as FVKESK. The CDR3 is 17 residues long. The trim removed 1 base at V and 0 bases at J, leaving 4 bases unmatched. This CDR3 reads CASSQGLAAISYNEQFF. DNA of the CDR3: TGTGCCAGCAGCCAAGGACTAGCGGCAATCTCCTACAATGAGCAGTTCTTC.

The gene calls are TRBV20-1 and TRBJ2-7; 8 bases fit TRBD2. Germline values: CDR1 DFQATT, CDR2 SNEGSKA (reference sequence). V was pared by 1 base and J by 5 bases, with 7 bases of the junction left unmatched. This CDR3 has 14 residues. The CDR3 region is CSARGRGSGNEQYF. The CDR3 nucleotides read TGCAGTGCTAGAGGGCGGGGTAGCGGGAACGAGCAGTACTTC.

The rearrangement joins TRBV29-1 to TRBJ2-1, with TRBD2 matching over 11 bases. This CDR3 is 17 amino acids long. Germline loops: CDR1 SQVTM, CDR2 ANQGSEA. With V trimmed by 4 bases and J by 4 bases, 12 bases remained unmatched. The CDR3 here is CSVVEVAGGPRYNEQFF. CDR3 DNA: TGCAGCGTTGTCGAAGTAGCGGGAGGGCCAAGGTACAATGAGCAGTTCTTC.

This clonotype was counted ten times or more. This sequence joins TRBV5-1 and TRBJ2-3; D ambiguous. The CDR3 has 11 residues. Germline V gives CDR1 SGHRS, CDR2 YFSETQ. V was shortened by 2 bases and J by 5 bases, with 3 bases between the two germline ends. CDR3 sequence: CASSLEDTQYF. The CDR3 nucleotides are TGCGCCAGCAGCTTAGAAGATACGCAGTATTTT.

This clonotype was seen many times. The V call is TRBV29-1, the J call TRBJ2-7; 12 bases agree with TRBD1. The V gene end was trimmed by 7 bases and the J gene end by 6 bases; junction bases not matched to a gene: 4. The CDR3 totals 12 residues. Germline CDR1 is SQVTM and CDR2 is ANQGSEA. The CDR3 DNA follows: TGCAGCGCGGGACAGGGGGCGAGCGAGCAGTACTTC. Encoded protein: CSAGQGASEQYF.

In this sample, this clonotype is medium-sized. The chain couples TRBV29-1 to TRBJ2-7; no clear D gene. This CDR3 is built from 12 residues. Trimming stripped 4 bases from V and 7 bases from J, with 14 bases between. CDR1 and CDR2 from the germline V gene are SQVTM and ANQGSEA. In DNA form, the CDR3 reads TGCAGCGTTGGAAGCACCGACCGAGAGCAGTACTTC. This translates into CSVGSTDREQYF.

At least ten counts were recorded for this clonotype. The chain links TRBV20-1 to TRBJ1-1; tentative D call: TRBD1 (5 bases). Trimming cost V 2 bases and J 5 bases, with 12 bases left between them. The CDR3 runs to 13 residues. Germline assignment: CDR1 DFQATT and CDR2 SNEGSKA (reference sequence). This CDR3 is CSARPRVGTEAFF. In nucleotides, the CDR3 is TGCAGTGCTAGACCCAGGGTGGGGACTGAAGCTTTCTTT.

This clonotype showed up many times. The rearrangement links TRBV7-6 to TRBJ2-1; D is unclear. CDR1 and CDR2 from the germline V gene are SGHVS and FNYEAQ. The CDR3 runs 13 residues. Between the trimmed V and J ends, which lost 3 bases and 4 bases, there was a span of 7 bases. This CDR3 reads CASSFSRYNEQFF. CDR3 nucleotide sequence: TGTGCCAGCAGCTTCTCCAGGTACAATGAGCAGTTCTTC.

This clonotype was seen a few times. The chain employs TRBV7-2 and TRBJ1-6; 7 bases map to TRBD1. CDR1 is SGHTA, CDR2 FQGNSA, per germline. Trimming cost V 5 bases and J 0 bases; bases outside gene matches: 4. This CDR3 region has 16 residues. CDR3 loop: CASSPGQSSYNSPLHF. CDR3 in DNA: TGTGCCAGCAGCCCGGGACAGAGCTCCTATAATTCACCCCTCCACTTT.

This clonotype appeared a single time. A read error may be the cause here, since a much bigger clone is one base away. The V gene is TRBV27, the J gene TRBJ2-3; a possible D gene is TRBD1 (8 bases). Per the germline V gene, CDR1 is MNHEY and CDR2 is SMNVEV (reference sequence). The CDR3 consists of 16 residues. Trimming pared 6 bases from V and 10 bases from J, leaving 26 bases between. CDR3 bases: TGTGCCAGCAGCCCAGTCCAGGGGGCCCGGGGGGATTCGCAGTATTTT. This gives the protein CASSPVQGARGDSQYF.

The chain joins TRBV5-1 to TRBJ2-2; TRBD2 agrees at 7 bases. This CDR3 region has 18 residues. The V and J ends lost 4 bases and 7 bases, in that order; junction bases with no gene match: 19. Germline values: CDR1 SGHRS, CDR2 YFSETQ. CDR3 residues: CASSPIAGRLLRDGELFF. The CDR3 region has the DNA TGCGCCAGCAGCCCGATAGCCGGGAGGCTCTTAAGGGACGGGGAGCTGTTTTTT. Together with reference TRBV5-1 and TRBJ2-2, the CDR3 gives the full variable domain: KAGVTQTPRYLIKTRGQQVTLSCSPISGHRSVSWYQQTPGQGLQFLFEYFSETQRNKGNFPGRFSGRQFSNSRSEMNVSTLELGDSALYLCASSPIAGRLLRDGELFFGEGSRLTVL.

This sequence joins TRBV19 and TRBJ2-7, with TRBD1 identical over 8 bases. There are 15 residues in the CDR3. Germline V gene sequence: CDR1 LNHDA, CDR2 SQIVND (reference sequence). V shed 3 bases, J shed 3 bases, and the junction held 7 bases outside the gene matches. CDR3 sequence: CASSMSGTGVYEQYF. The CDR3, as DNA: TGTGCCAGTAGTATGTCCGGGACAGGCGTCTACGAGCAGTACTTC.

At least ten counts were recorded for this clonotype. The chain uses TRBV11-3 and TRBJ2-3; TRBD1 matches at 7 bases. Losses at the gene ends were 4 bases for V and 6 bases for J; bases not matched to a gene: 7. The CDR3 runs 14 residues. Germline-derived CDR1 and CDR2 are SGHNT and YENEEA. The DNA of the CDR3 is TGTGCCAGCAGCTCCCGACAGGGACGGGATACGCAGTATTTT. Protein product: CASSSRQGRDTQYF.